This T cell receptor beta chain was observed in a study of cytomegalovirus exposure and HLA in healthy donors. It was with 60 Vbeta and 13 Jbeta primers that the PCR ran. Data came from immunoSEQ multiplex PCR; TCRdb stores just in-frame clones and leaves some out. The table lists tens of thousands of clones, roughly 64% of them singletons. This CDR3 spans 18 amino acids. V lost 3 bases and J lost 7; bases outside the gene matches: 20. The germline V gene has CDR1 LNHNV and CDR2 YYDKDF (reference sequence). Sequencing used PBMCs. The TCR sequence derives from a man between 35 and 55 years old in good health and CMV-seropositive. The J gene is TRBJ2-5, the V gene TRBV15, with TRBD1 identical over 7 bases. The CDR3 DNA reads TGTGCCACCAGCAGCGTACTCCGGGACAGAGGGCCCCGTGTGACCCAGTACTTC. Translating gives CATSSVLRDRGPRVTQYF.